One and the same sample provided the 5 T cell receptor beta chains below, sequenced in a study of response to subunit inactivated influenza vaccine. Using its own MiXCR run on the RT-PCR reads, TCRdb lists one record per CDR3 protein. The sample lists fewer than 650,000 distinct CDR3 sequences; 10% to 15% were seen once. The material sequenced was PBMCs from blood, taken 35 to 45 days after vaccination. The source of these receptors is a man aged 50 or older who received an inactivated influenza vaccine.

Note on this clonotype: The junction does not match germline at one end; this may be a read error. V is TRBV3-1 and J is TRBJ2-5; unclear D gene. Germline CDR1 LGHDT, CDR2 YNNKEL (reference sequence). The CDR3 consists of 16 residues. CDR3: CATSQEAPEGRKTQYF. The CDR3 nucleotides are TGTGCCACCAGCCAAGAAGCCCCGGAAGGTCGAAAGACCCAGTACTTC.

There are many counts of this clonotype. The rearrangement links TRBV5-1 to TRBJ2-3; possibly TRBD1 or TRBD2 for D (5 bases each). Germline assignment: CDR1 SGHRS and CDR2 YFSETQ. V lost 6 bases, J lost 6 bases, and 20 bases lay in between. The CDR3 covers 15 residues. The CDR3 protein is CASNPGPQKADTQYF. The CDR3 DNA sequence: TGCGCCAGCAACCCGGGACCCCAGAAGGCGGATACGCAGTATTTT.

This chain joins TRBV5-1 and TRBJ2-2, with 7 nucleotides matching TRBD1. This CDR3 spans 15 amino acids. V dropped 4 bases and J dropped 5; count of bases not matched to a gene: 8. The germline V gene has CDR1 SGHRS and CDR2 YFSETQ. The CDR3 coding sequence is TGCGCCAGCAGCGCCGGGACAGCCAGGACCGGGGAGCTGTTTTTT. It is translated as CASSAGTARTGELFF.

In its sample, this clonotype was seen many times. This chain connects TRBV12-3 or TRBV12-4 to TRBJ1-2, with 8 bases that match TRBD1. After removal of 5 bases from V and 8 bases from J, the junction contained 7 bases not matched to a gene. CDR3 length: 13 amino acids. The CDR3 region has the DNA TGTGCCAGCAGTCCAGCTGGACAGGGCGGCTACACCTTC. Translation: CASSPAGQGGYTF.

CDR3: CASSRRQGRFEQYF. The CDR3 DNA follows: TGTGCCAGCAGCCGCCGACAGGGGCGATTCGAGCAGTACTTC. V gene TRBV12-3 or TRBV12-4 combines with J gene TRBJ2-7; 8 bases agree with TRBD1. The CDR3 contains 14 residues. V lost 6 bases to trimming and J lost 6 bases; unmatched junction nucleotides: 10.